These 23 T cell receptor beta chains came from one sample sequenced in a study of blood T cell repertoires in COVID-19. Some clones are missing from TCRdb's copy, which holds only in-frame ones; the method was immunoSEQ multiplex PCR. The sample has some 120,000 clones; approximately 81% are singletons. Sample: peripheral blood. Receptors originate from a man in his 60s with acute or convalescent COVID-19.

V usage is TRBV5-1 and J usage is TRBJ1-3; a possible D gene is TRBD1 (6 bases). Germline values: CDR1 SGHRS, CDR2 YFSETQ. This CDR3 is built from 15 residues. V was clipped by 2 bases and J by 0 bases, with 9 bases between them. CDR3 coding DNA: TGCGCCAGCAGCTTAGGGGGTTACTCTGGAAACACCATATATTTT. Its translation: CASSLGGYSGNTIYF.

The chain uses TRBV11-2 and TRBJ2-2, with 10 positions matching TRBD1. CDR1 and CDR2 (germline): SGHAT, FQNNGV. Losses at the gene ends were 4 bases for V and 5 bases for J; bases not matched to a gene: 1. The CDR3 contains 14 residues. The CDR3 is CASSSGQGTGELFF. CDR3 in DNA: TGTGCCAGCAGCTCGGGACAGGGGACCGGGGAGCTGTTTTTT.

V gene TRBV7-9 combines with J gene TRBJ2-7; 7 positions agree with TRBD1. This CDR3 has 15 residues. Unmatched junction bases numbered 8, after V lost 4 bases and J lost 2 bases. The germline gives CDR1 SEHNR, CDR2 FQNEAQ (reference sequence). The CDR3 loop is CASSSNRDRAYEQYF. The CDR3 coding sequence is TGTGCCAGCAGCTCTAACCGGGACAGAGCCTACGAGCAGTACTTC.

The chain is built from TRBV30 and TRBJ1-1; D gene ambiguous. This CDR3 has 14 residues. Looked up from germline, CDR1 is GTSNPN and CDR2 is SVGIG (reference sequence). V lost 3 bases and J 2 bases, leaving 13 bases between the germline ends. CDR3 amino acids: CAWSPDGVNTEAFF. DNA for the CDR3: TGTGCCTGGAGCCCCGACGGAGTCAACACTGAAGCTTTCTTT.

The CDR3 loop is CASSEVSGQLPGTQYF. The CDR3 DNA sequence: TGTGCCAGCAGTGAAGTCTCTGGGCAGTTGCCTGGGACCCAGTACTTC. The rearrangement uses TRBV25-1 and TRBJ2-5; unclear D gene. CDR1 and CDR2 (germline): MGHDK, SYGVNS. The germline V and J ends were trimmed by 2 bases and 7 bases, with 20 bases remaining between them. The CDR3 is 16 amino acids.

About this clone itself: The junction departs from the called germline gene at one end, perhaps through a read error. This chain connects TRBV30 to TRBJ2-3; tentatively, D is TRBD1 or TRBD2 (5 bases each). In germline, CDR1 is GTSNPN, CDR2 SVGIG (reference sequence). CDR3 length: 14 residues. DNA for the CDR3: TGTGCCTGGGGGGCGAGCGGTCGCACGGATACGCAGTATTTT. Residues: CAWGASGRTDTQYF.

The V gene is TRBV3-1 (or the pseudogene TRBV3-2), the J gene TRBJ1-1, with a tentative D call TRBD1 (6 bases). From germline, CDR1 is LGHDT and CDR2 YNNKEL (reference sequence). Trimming left V 0 bases short and J 6 bases short, with 8 bases between. This CDR3 contains 13 residues. The CDR3 sequence: CASSQEGAPEAFF. The CDR3 DNA reads as TGTGCCAGCAGCCAAGAGGGGGCTCCTGAAGCTTTCTTT.

The table lists this clone with many counts. This rearrangement joins TRBV3-1 (or the pseudogene TRBV3-2) to TRBJ2-1, with 9 positions matching TRBD2. The V and J ends lost 3 bases and 2 bases, in that order; junction bases with no gene match: 14. The CDR3 runs 19 residues. From germline, CDR1 is LGHDT and CDR2 YNNKEL (reference sequence). The CDR3 region is CASSHFSASGRFTYNEQFF. The DNA for the CDR3 is TGTGCCAGCAGCCATTTCTCGGCCAGCGGGAGGTTCACCTACAATGAGCAGTTCTTC.

The CDR3 coding sequence is TGTGCCAGCAGCCCCCCCGGGACAGGGGGCACCGGGGAGCTGTTTTTT. It encodes CASSPPGTGGTGELFF. The J gene is TRBJ2-2, the V gene TRBV3-1 (or the pseudogene TRBV3-2); 11 bases line up with TRBD1. Germline V lookup: CDR1 LGHDT, CDR2 YNNKEL (reference sequence). The J segment lost 4 bases and the V segment lost 4 bases, leaving 5 bases of the junction unmatched. The CDR3 covers 16 residues.

In this sample, this clone turned up once. This chain links TRBV19 with TRBJ2-6; a possible D gene is TRBD1 (5 bases). Trimming removed 4 bases from V and 1 base from J, with 8 bases in between. CDR3 length: 15 amino acids. Germline V gene lookup returns CDR1 LNHDA and CDR2 SQIVND (reference sequence). This chain's CDR3 is CASSKGHSGANVLTF. The CDR3 DNA sequence: TGTGCCAGTAGTAAGGGGCATTCTGGGGCCAACGTCCTGACTTTC.

The rearrangement uses TRBV7-2 and TRBJ2-3, with a possible D match to TRBD2 (6 bases). The CDR3 totals 16 residues. Germline assignment: CDR1 SGHTA and CDR2 FQGNSA. Trimming stripped 1 base from V and 6 bases from J, with 17 bases between. CDR3: CASSLEAGRTTDTQYF. The DNA for the CDR3 is TGTGCCAGCAGCTTAGAGGCGGGGCGTACGACGGATACGCAGTATTTT.

This chain uses TRBV5-1 with TRBJ2-3, with TRBD1 matching 10 bases. The germline V gene encodes CDR1 SGHRS and CDR2 YFSETQ. The CDR3 has 16 amino acids. V shed 1 base, J shed 4 bases, and the junction held 6 bases outside the gene matches. This CDR3 reads CASSLQGTGVPDTQYF. CDR3 coding DNA: TGCGCCAGCAGCTTGCAAGGGACAGGGGTGCCAGATACGCAGTATTTT.

This clone was seen a single time. The rearrangement joins TRBV5-1 to TRBJ1-1; 8 bases are shared with TRBD1. This CDR3 spans 14 amino acids. Trimming cost V 0 bases and J 7 bases; bases outside gene matches: 5. Germline V gene lookup returns CDR1 SGHRS and CDR2 YFSETQ. CDR3 in amino acids: CASSLGQGINEAFF. CDR3 nucleotides: TGCGCCAGCAGCTTGGGACAGGGGATCAATGAAGCTTTCTTT.

This sequence joins TRBV4-1 and TRBJ1-6; 9 bases match TRBD1. The CDR3 covers 14 residues. From germline, CDR1 is MGHRA and CDR2 YSYEKL. With 6 bases clipped from V and 8 bases from J, the junction kept 5 bases outside the gene matches. CDR3: CASSRDRVYSPLHF. The CDR3 region has the DNA TGCGCCAGCAGTCGGGACAGGGTATATTCACCCCTCCACTTT.

J is TRBJ2-3 and V is TRBV28; D ambiguous. The CDR3 is 14 amino acids. V lost 5 bases and J 1 base, leaving 10 bases between the germline ends. The germline CDR1 and CDR2 sequences are MDHEN and SYDVKM. The CDR3 protein is CASSIDTGTDTQYF. DNA for the CDR3: TGTGCCAGCAGTATAGACACAGGCACAGATACGCAGTATTTT.

This clone occurred once. This sequence joins TRBV29-1 and TRBJ2-1, with TRBD1 matching over 9 bases. Germline CDR1 SQVTM, CDR2 ANQGSEA. After removal of 2 bases from V and 7 bases from J, the junction contained 9 bases not matched to a gene. This CDR3 spans 15 amino acids. CDR3 coding DNA: TGCAGCGTTGAATCTCCGGACAGGGGATGGAATGAGCAGTTCTTC. Translation gives CSVESPDRGWNEQFF.

The gene calls are TRBV12-5 and TRBJ2-7, with 8 bases identical to TRBD2. The junction had 20 bases not matched to a gene; V was cut back by 0 bases and J by 4 bases. Germline V lookup: CDR1 LGHNT, CDR2 FRNRAP. The CDR3 has 20 amino acids. The CDR3: CASGLVRSSGTEGGPYEQYF. The CDR3 DNA reads TGTGCTAGTGGTTTGGTACGGAGTAGCGGGACGGAGGGGGGACCTTACGAGCAGTACTTC.

A single count supports this clone. The J gene is TRBJ1-4, the V gene TRBV7-3; no definite D call. CDR3 length: 14 residues. Per the germline V gene, CDR1 is SGHTA and CDR2 is FQGTGA. Trimming stripped 1 base from V and 5 bases from J, with 8 bases between. In nucleotides, the CDR3 is TGTGCCAGCAGCTTAAGTTCTTCGAATGAAAAACTGTTTTTT. Amino acids: CASSLSSSNEKLFF.

In nucleotides, the CDR3 is TGTGCCAGCAGTCCCTACAGGGTGGATAATTCACCCCTCCACTTT. This translates into CASSPYRVDNSPLHF. The rearrangement joins TRBV28 to TRBJ1-6; D might be TRBD1 (6 bases). V lost 5 bases and J 5 bases, leaving 13 bases between the germline ends. Germline CDR1 reads MDHEN; CDR2 reads SYDVKM. This CDR3 has 15 amino acids.

The chain joins TRBV19 to TRBJ1-5; tentative D call: TRBD1 (5 bases). Looked up from germline, CDR1 is LNHDA and CDR2 is SQIVND (reference sequence). The CDR3 totals 14 residues. The germline V and J ends were trimmed by 6 bases and 2 bases, with 11 bases remaining between them. CDR3 sequence (DNA): TGTGCCAGTAGGAGAACAGGAGGCAATCAGCCCCAGCATTTT. It yields the protein CASRRTGGNQPQHF.

With respect to this clone: At one of its ends the junction is not consistent with the germline gene, which may arise from a read error. The same CDR3 arises from other DNA sequences in this sample as well. This sequence joins TRBV27 and TRBJ2-7; 8 nucleotides agree with TRBD1. The CDR3 spans 13 residues. The V gene's germline CDR1 is MNHEY and CDR2 SMNVEV (reference sequence). In nucleotides, the CDR3 is TGTGCTAGCAGTAAGTCAGGGGGCGGCGAGCAGTACTTC. Encoded protein: CASSKSGGGEQYF.

The CDR3 here is CASSPPGLAGGGTGELFF. Written as DNA, the CDR3 is TGTGCCAGTAGTCCCCCGGGACTAGCGGGAGGCGGCACCGGGGAGCTGTTTTTT. J is TRBJ2-2 and V is TRBV19; 15 bases are a match to TRBD2. With 5 bases clipped from V and 4 bases from J, the junction kept 8 bases outside the gene matches. In germline, CDR1 is LNHDA, CDR2 SQIVND (reference sequence). The CDR3 is 18 amino acids.

This rearrangement joins TRBV11-2 to TRBJ2-1; 10 bases align to TRBD2. With V trimmed by 2 bases and J by 10 bases, 8 bases remained unmatched. The CDR3 runs 15 residues. CDR1 SGHAT and CDR2 FQNNGV come from the germline V gene. As DNA, the CDR3 is TGTGCCAGCAGCTTATCCAGCGGGAGGGCCGGGGAGCAGTTCTTC. Translation gives CASSLSSGRAGEQFF.